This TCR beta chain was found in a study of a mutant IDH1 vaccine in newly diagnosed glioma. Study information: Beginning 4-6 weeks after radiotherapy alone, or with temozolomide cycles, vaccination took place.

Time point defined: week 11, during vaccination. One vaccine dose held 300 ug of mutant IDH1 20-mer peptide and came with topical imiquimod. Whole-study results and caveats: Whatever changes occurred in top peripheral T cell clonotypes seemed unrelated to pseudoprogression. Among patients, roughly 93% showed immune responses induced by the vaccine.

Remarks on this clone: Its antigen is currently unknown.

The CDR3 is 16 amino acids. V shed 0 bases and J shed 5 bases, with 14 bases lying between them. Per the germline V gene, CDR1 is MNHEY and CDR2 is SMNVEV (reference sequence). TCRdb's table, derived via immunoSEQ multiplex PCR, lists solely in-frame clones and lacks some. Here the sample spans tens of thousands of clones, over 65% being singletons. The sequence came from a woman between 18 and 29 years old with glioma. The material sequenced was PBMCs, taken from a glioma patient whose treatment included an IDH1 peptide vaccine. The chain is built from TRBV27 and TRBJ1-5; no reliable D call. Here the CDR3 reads CASSLSGSLGHQPQHF. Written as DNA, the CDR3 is TGTGCCAGCAGTTTATCCGGATCCCTAGGACATCAGCCCCAGCATTTT.